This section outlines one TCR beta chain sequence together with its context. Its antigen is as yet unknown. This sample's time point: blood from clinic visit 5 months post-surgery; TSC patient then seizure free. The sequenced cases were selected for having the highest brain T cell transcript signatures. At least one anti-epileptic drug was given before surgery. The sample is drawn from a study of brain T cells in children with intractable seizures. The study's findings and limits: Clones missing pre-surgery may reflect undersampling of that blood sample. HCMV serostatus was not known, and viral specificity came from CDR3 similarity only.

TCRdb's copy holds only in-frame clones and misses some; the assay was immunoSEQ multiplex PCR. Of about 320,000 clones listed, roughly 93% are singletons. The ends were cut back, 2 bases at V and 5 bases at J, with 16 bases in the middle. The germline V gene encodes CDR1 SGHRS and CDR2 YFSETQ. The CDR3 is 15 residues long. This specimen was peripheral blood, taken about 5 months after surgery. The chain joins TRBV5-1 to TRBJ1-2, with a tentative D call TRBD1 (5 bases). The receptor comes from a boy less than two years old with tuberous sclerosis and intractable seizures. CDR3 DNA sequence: TGCGCCAGCAGCTTAGACCGAGGGGAGATGTATGGCTACACCTTC. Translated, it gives CASSLDRGEMYGYTF.